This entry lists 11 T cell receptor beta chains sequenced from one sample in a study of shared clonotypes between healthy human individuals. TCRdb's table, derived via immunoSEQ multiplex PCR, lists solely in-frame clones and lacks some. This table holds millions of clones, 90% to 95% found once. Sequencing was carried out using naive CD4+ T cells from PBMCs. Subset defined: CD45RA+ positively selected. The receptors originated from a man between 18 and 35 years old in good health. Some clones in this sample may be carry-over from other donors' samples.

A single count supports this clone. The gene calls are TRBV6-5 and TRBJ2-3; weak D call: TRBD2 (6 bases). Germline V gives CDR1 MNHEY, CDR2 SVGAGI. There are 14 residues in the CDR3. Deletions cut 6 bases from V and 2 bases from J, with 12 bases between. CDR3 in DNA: TGTGCCAGCAGATCTAGCGCCGACACAGATACGCAGTATTTT. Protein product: CASRSSADTDTQYF.

The CDR3 region is CASSVQARVSPLHF. The CDR3 DNA reads TGTGCCAGCAGCGTTCAGGCTAGGGTTTCACCCCTCCACTTT. The rearrangement links TRBV9 to TRBJ1-6; D is undetermined. Looked up from germline, CDR1 is SGDLS and CDR2 is YYNGEE. The CDR3 spans 14 residues. Trimming left V 2 bases short and J 9 bases short, with 12 bases between.

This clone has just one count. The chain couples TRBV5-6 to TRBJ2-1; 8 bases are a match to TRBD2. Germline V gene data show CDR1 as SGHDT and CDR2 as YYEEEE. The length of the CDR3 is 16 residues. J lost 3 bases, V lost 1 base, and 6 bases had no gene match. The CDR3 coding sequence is TGTGCCAGCAGCTTGTATGCCGGGAGGGTCTACAATGAGCAGTTCTTC. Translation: CASSLYAGRVYNEQFF.

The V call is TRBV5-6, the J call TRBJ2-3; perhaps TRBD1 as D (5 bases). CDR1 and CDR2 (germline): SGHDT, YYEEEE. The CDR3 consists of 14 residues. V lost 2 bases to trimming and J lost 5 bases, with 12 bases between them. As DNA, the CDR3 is TGTGCCAGCAGCTTCGTGGGGCTGGGAGATACGCAGTATTTT. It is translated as CASSFVGLGDTQYF.

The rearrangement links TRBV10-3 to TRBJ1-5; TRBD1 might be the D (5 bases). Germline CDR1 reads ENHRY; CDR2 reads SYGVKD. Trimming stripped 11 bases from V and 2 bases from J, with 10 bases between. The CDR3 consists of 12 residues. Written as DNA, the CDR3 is TGTGCCGCGGGGGTTGGCAATCAGCCCCAGCATTTT. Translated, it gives CAAGVGNQPQHF.

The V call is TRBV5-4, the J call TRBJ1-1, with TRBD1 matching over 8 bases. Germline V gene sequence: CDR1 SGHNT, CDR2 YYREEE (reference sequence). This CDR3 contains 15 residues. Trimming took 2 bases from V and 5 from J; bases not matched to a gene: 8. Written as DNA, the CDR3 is TGTGCCAGCAGCTTCGGACAGGGAAGTAGGACTGAAGCTTTCTTT. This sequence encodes CASSFGQGSRTEAFF.

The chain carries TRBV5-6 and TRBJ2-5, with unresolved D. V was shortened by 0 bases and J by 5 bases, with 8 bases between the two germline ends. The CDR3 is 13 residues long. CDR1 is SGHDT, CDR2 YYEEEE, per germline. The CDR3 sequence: CASSLAAGETQYF. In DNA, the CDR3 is TGTGCCAGCAGCTTGGCAGCTGGGGAGACCCAGTACTTC. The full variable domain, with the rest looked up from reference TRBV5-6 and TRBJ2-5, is DAGVTQSPTHLIKTRGQQVTLRCSPKSGHDTVSWYQQALGQGPQFIFQYYEEEERQRGNFPDRFSGHQFPNYSSELNVNALLLGDSALYLCASSLAAGETQYFGPGTRLLVL.

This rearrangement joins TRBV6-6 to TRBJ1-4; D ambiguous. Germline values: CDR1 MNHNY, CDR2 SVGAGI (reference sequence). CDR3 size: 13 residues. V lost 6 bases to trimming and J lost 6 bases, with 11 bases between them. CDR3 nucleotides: TGTGCCAGCAGCCCCTCGCCGTATGAAAAACTGTTTTTT. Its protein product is CASSPSPYEKLFF.

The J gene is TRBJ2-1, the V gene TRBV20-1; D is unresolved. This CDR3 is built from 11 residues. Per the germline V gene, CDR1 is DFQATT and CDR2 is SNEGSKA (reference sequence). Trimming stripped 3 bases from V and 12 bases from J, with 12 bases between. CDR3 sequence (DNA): TGCAGTGCTAGTAAGGACCCCATGCAGTTCTTC. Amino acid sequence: CSASKDPMQFF.

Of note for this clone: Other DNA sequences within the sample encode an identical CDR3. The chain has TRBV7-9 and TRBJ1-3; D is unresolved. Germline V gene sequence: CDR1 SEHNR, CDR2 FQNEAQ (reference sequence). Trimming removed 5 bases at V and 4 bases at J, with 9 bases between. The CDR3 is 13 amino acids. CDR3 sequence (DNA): TGTGCCAGCAGCCCCCGGCGGGGAAACACCATATATTTT. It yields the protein CASSPRRGNTIYF.

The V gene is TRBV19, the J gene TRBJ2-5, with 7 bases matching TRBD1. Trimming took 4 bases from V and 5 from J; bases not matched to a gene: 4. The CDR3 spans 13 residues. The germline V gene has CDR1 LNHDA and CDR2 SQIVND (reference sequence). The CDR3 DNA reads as TGTGCCAGTAGTAAAAGGGGGCTCGAGACCCAGTACTTC. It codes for CASSKRGLETQYF.